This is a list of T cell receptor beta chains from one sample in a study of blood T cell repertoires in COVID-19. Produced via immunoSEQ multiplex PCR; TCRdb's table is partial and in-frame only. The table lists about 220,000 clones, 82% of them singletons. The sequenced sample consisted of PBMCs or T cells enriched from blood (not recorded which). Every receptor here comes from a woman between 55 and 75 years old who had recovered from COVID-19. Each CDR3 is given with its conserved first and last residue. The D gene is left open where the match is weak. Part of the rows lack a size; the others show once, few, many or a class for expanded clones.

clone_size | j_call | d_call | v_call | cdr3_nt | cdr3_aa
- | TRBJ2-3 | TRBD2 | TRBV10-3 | TGTGCCATCAGTGAGTCAACTAGCGGGGATACGCAGTATTTT | CAISESTSGDTQYF
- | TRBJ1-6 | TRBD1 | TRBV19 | TGTGCCAGTAGTAAAGAGGGACAGTCGTATAATTCACCCCTCCACTTT | CASSKEGQSYNSPLHF
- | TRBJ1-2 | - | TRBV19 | TGTGCCAGTAGTACCTACAGGGATGGCTACACCTTC | CASSTYRDGYTF
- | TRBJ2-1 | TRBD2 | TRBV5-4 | TGTGCCAGCAGCACCGGGACTAGGGATGAGCAGTTCTTC | CASSTGTRDEQFF
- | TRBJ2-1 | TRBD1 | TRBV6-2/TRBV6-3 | TGTGCCAGCAGTCGTAGGGGGCTAACCTACAATGAGCAGTTCTTC | CASSRRGLTYNEQFF
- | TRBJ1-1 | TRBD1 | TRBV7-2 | TGTGCCAGCAGCGTAGGGACAGGGTGGGACACTGAAGCTTTCTTT | CASSVGTGWDTEAFF
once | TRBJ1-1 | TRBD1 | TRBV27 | TGTGCCAGCAGTTTATATTCGCTGGGACAGGGGGACACTGAAGCTTTCTTT | CASSLYSLGQGDTEAFF
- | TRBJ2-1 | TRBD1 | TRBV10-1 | TGCGCCAGCAGTGAAAGGGCGGACAGGCAAGCCTACAATGAGCAGTTCTTC | CASSERADRQAYNEQFF
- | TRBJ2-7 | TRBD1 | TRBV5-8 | TGTGCCAGCAGCCCCCGGACAGGGACCTACGAGCAGTACTTC | CASSPRTGTYEQYF
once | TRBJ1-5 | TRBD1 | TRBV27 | TGTGCCAGCAGTTTATACAGGGGCGATCCCCAGCATTTT | CASSLYRGDPQHF
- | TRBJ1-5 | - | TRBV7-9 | TGTGCCAGCAGCTTAGGGCAGGGTAGCCAGCCCCAGCATTTT | CASSLGQGSQPQHF
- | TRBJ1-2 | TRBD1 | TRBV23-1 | TGCGCCAGCAGTCTCCCTCGGCTAAAACCGGGACAGGGATTCGCCTATGGCTACACCTTC | CASSLPRLKPGQGFAYGYTF
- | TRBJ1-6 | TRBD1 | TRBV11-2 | TGTGCCAGCAGCTTACCCCGGACAGGGACGGGAAATTCACCCCTCCACTTT | CASSLPRTGTGNSPLHF
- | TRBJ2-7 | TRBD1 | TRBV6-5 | TGTGCCAGCCTGACAGGGACCTACGAGCAGTACTTC | CASLTGTYEQYF
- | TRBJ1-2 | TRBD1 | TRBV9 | TGTGCCAGCAGCGTAGTGGGGACAGGGAACTATGGCTACACCTTC | CASSVVGTGNYGYTF
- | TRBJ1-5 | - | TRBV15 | TGTGCCACCAGCAGAGGCGGACAGCACTATAGCAATCAGCCCCAGCATTTT | CATSRGGQHYSNQPQHF
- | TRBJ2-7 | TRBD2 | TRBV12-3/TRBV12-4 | TGTGCCAGCAGTTTAGTAGGGCGGGGGGAGCAGTACTTC | CASSLVGRGEQYF
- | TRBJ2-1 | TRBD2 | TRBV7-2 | TGTGCCAGCAGCCACCCCAAACGAGGGGAGGGCTCGGGTGAGCAGTTCTTC | CASSHPKRGEGSGEQFF
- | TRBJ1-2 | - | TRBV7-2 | TGTGCCAGCAGCCACCGCAGGGATATAGACTATGGCTACACCTTC | CASSHRRDIDYGYTF
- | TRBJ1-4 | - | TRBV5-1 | TGCGCCAGCAGTGGGGCCCGAAGTGAAAAACTGTTTTTT | CASSGARSEKLFF
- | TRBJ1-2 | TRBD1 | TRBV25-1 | TGTGCCAGCAGGGATGCGGACAGGATCTATGGCTACACCTTC | CASRDADRIYGYTF
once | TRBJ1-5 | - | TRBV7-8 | TGTGCCAGCAGCTTACAGGGTCATCAGCCCCAGCATTTT | CASSLQGHQPQHF
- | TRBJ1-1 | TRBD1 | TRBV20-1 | TGCAGTGCTAGTCCACCGGGACAGAGTCAAGCTTTCTTT | CSASPPGQSQAFF
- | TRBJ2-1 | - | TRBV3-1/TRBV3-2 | TGTGCCAGCAGCCGCACTCGGGGGAACTACAATGAGCAGTTCTTC | CASSRTRGNYNEQFF
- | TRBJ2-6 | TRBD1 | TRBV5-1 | TGCGCCAGCAAGGTCCGAGACAGGGATTTCTCTGGGGCCAACGTCCTGACTTTC | CASKVRDRDFSGANVLTF
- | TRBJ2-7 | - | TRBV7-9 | TGTGCCAGCAGCTTAGACAGGATATTATACGAGCAGTACTTC | CASSLDRILYEQYF
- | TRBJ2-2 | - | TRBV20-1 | TGCAGTGCTCGTGACCCTACACTAGTTTACACCGGGGAGCTGTTTTTT | CSARDPTLVYTGELFF
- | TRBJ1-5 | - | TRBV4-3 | TGCGCCAGCAGCCAAGATTCCCTTCCCAATCAGCCCCAGCATTTT | CASSQDSLPNQPQHF
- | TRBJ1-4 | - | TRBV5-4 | TGTGCCAGCAGCTTGGAGCGGGGACGGGCTAATGAAAAACTGTTTTTT | CASSLERGRANEKLFF
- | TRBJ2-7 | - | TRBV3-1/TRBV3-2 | TGTGCCAGCAGCGGCGGGATCAACGAGCAGTACTTC | CASSGGINEQYF
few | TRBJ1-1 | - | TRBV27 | TGTGCCAGCAGTTTGAAACGGGACACTGAAGCTTTCTTT | CASSLKRDTEAFF
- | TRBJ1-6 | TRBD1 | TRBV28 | TGTGCCACGGGACAGGGTTATAATTCACCCCTCCACTTT | CATGQGYNSPLHF
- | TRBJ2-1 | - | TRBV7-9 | TGTGCCAGCAGCCCCGGGACTGGAGCCTACAATGAGCAGTTCTTC | CASSPGTGAYNEQFF
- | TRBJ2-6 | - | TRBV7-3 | TGTGCCAGCAGCTTTAGCTCTGGGGCCAACGTCCTGACTTTC | CASSFSSGANVLTF
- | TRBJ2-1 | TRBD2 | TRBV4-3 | TGCGCCAGCAGCCCTGCTAGCGGGGGCTTCAATGAGCAGTTCTTC | CASSPASGGFNEQFF
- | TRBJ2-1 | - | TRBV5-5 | TGTGCCAGCAGCTTGGAGCTGCCAACCTACAATGAGCAGTTCTTC | CASSLELPTYNEQFF
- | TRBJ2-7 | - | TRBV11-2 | TGTGCCAGCAGCTTAGAACGGTACTCTCTGGAGTACTTC | CASSLERYSLEYF
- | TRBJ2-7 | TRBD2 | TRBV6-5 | TGTGCCAGCAGTCCCTCGGGGGGTGACGAGCAGTACTTC | CASSPSGGDEQYF
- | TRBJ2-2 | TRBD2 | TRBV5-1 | TGCGCCAGCAGCTCGATACTAGCGGGAGGGACCGGGGAGCTGTTTTTT | CASSSILAGGTGELFF
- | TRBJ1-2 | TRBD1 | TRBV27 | TGTGCCAGCGGCCAAGGGGACAGGGGTGATGGCTACACCTTC | CASGQGDRGDGYTF
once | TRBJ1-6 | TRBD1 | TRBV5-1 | TGCGCCAGCAGCCGGGACAGGGGGCTCAATGAGTCACCCCTCCACTTT | CASSRDRGLNESPLHF
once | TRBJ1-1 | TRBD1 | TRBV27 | TGTGCCATCAAACAGGGGGCGAACACTGAAGCTTTCTTT | CAIKQGANTEAFF
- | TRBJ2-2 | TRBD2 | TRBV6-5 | TGTGCCAGCGGGGGGGATACCGGGGAGCTGTTTTTT | CASGGDTGELFF
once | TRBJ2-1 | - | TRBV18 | TGTGCCAGCTCGCAGACAGGTCCACCCGATGAGCAGTTCTTC | CASSQTGPPDEQFF
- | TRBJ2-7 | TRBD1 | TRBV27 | TGTGCCAGCAGTTTTCGACAGGGGAGGTACGAGCAGTACTTC | CASSFRQGRYEQYF
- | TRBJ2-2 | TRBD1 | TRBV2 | TGTGCCAGCAGTAAGACAGGGGCTATGAACACCGGGGAGCTGTTTTTT | CASSKTGAMNTGELFF
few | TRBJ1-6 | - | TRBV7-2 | TGTGCCAGCAGGGAGAGCTCCTATAATTCACCCCTCCACTTT | CASRESSYNSPLHF
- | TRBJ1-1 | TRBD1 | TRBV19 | TGTGCCAGCAGACAGGGGGTGAACACTGAAGCTTTCTTT | CASRQGVNTEAFF
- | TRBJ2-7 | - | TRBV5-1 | TGCGCCAGCACTCAGGCCGATTCGGTCCACGAGCAGTACTTC | CASTQADSVHEQYF
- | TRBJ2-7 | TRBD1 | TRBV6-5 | TGTGCCAGCACGGACAGGTACGAGCAGTACTTC | CASTDRYEQYF
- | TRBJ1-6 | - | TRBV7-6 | TGTGCCAGCAGCGCTGACAGTTCACCCCTCCACTTT | CASSADSSPLHF
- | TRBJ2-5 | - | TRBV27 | TGTGCCAGCCGTAAAGAACAAGAAGAGACCCAGTACTTC | CASRKEQEETQYF
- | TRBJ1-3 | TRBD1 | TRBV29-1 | TGCAGCGTTGGCACCGGGACAGGGTATAACACCATATATTTT | CSVGTGTGYNTIYF
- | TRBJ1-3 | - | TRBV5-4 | TGTGCCAGCAGCTTGGCCGGCTCTGGAAACACCATATATTTT | CASSLAGSGNTIYF
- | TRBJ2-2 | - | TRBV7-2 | TGTGCCAGCAGCTCCACCGGGACTGGGAACACCGGGGAGCTGTTTTTT | CASSSTGTGNTGELFF